One and the same sample provided the 4 T cell receptor beta chains below, sequenced in a study of blood T cell repertoires in COVID-19. Libraries were prepared by immunoSEQ multiplex PCR; TCRdb keeps only in-frame clonotypes and omits some of them. Counted here are about 210,000 clones, about four fifths occurring once; the ten biggest clones make up 8.9%. Sequenced: PBMCs or T cells enriched from blood (not recorded which). All receptors derive from a woman between 45 and 65 years old with acute COVID-19.

The genes are TRBV7-2 and TRBJ1-1; D gene unclear. This CDR3 spans 15 amino acids. Germline V gives CDR1 SGHTA, CDR2 FQGNSA. With 4 bases removed from V and 1 base from J, the gap between germline ends came to 13 bases. CDR3 coding DNA: TGTGCCAGCAGCTCGTGGGCGGGCGGGAACACTGAAGCTTTCTTT. Translated, it gives CASSSWAGGNTEAFF.

This sequence joins TRBV2 and TRBJ1-2; D remains ambiguous. This CDR3 is 12 amino acids long. Looked up from germline, CDR1 is SNHLY and CDR2 is FYNNEI. The V end lost 4 bases, the J end lost 8 bases, and 11 bases lay between the germline ends. DNA for the CDR3: TGTGCCAGCAGTGGGCAGGCTAGCGGCTACACCTTC. The encoded protein is CASSGQASGYTF. Together with reference TRBV2 and TRBJ1-2, the CDR3 gives the full variable domain: EPEVTQTPSHQVTQMGQEVILRCVPISNHLYFYWYRQILGQKVEFLVSFYNNEISEKSEIFDDQFSVERPDGSNFTLKIRSTKLEDSAMYFCASSGQASGYTFGSGTRLTVV.

The chain employs TRBV5-8 and TRBJ2-3, with 10 bases identical to TRBD2. Germline V gene sequence: CDR1 SGHTS, CDR2 YDEGEE. V lost 2 bases and J lost 3; bases outside the gene matches: 9. The CDR3 runs to 17 residues. The CDR3 loop is CASSLLGLAGVTDTQYF. The CDR3 DNA sequence: TGTGCCAGCAGCTTACTTGGGCTAGCGGGAGTGACAGATACGCAGTATTTT. The whole variable domain, filled in from reference TRBV5-8 and TRBJ2-3, reads EAGVTQSPTHLIKTRGQQATLRCSPISGHTSVYWYQQALGLGLQFLLWYDEGEERNRGNFPPRFSGRQFPNYSSELNVNALELEDSALYLCASSLLGLAGVTDTQYFGPGTRLTVL.

V usage is TRBV28 and J usage is TRBJ2-3, with D perhaps matching TRBD2 (6 bases). The CDR3 is made up of 14 amino acids. V shed 9 bases and J shed 0 bases, with 13 bases lying between them. Germline CDR1 reads MDHEN; CDR2 reads SYDVKM. The CDR3 nucleotides read TGTGCCAGTCGCCGGGCGGGGAGCACAGATACGCAGTATTTT. Its translation is CASRRAGSTDTQYF.